The entry below gives a single T cell receptor (beta chain) sequence along with its context. Its antigen target is currently unknown. Base qualities are not provided; no much larger clone lies one nucleotide away. One collaborating source in Seattle enrolled patients while the patients were actively infected and followed the patients over time throughout the course of disease. Each collaborating institution followed its own protocols to collect whole blood in K2EDTA tubes. For TCRbeta analysis, collaborator samples were shipped as frozen whole blood, as isolated PBMCs, or as DNA extracted from either sample type. The immunoSEQ Assay, a bias-controlled multiplex PCR, was used to amplify TCRbeta CDR3 regions from genomic DNA. The paper's data handling went like this. The number of nucleated cells in each sample was estimated by amplification of reference gene primers within the assay. To quantify the absolute abundance of each unique TCRbeta CDR3 rearrangement, sequence reads were collapsed and filtered. For each sample, productive Simpson clonality was calculated by taking the square root of Simpson's diversity index across productive rearrangements. TCRdb mirrors the immuneACCESS table, restricted to in-frame sequences. Some clones are absent from its copies; in checked studies, under half trace to an unresolved V gene, and the reason for the others is unknown. V and J calls and clone size are copied from that table; D and trimming were computed from the DNA. Recorded for this sample are roughly 200,000 clones; around 87% of them occurred a single time. The ten largest clones represent roughly 10% of the sample.

The CDR3 runs 13 amino acids, cysteine and phenylalanine included. Only CDR3 DNA remains: 39 bases, in frame from the first base. Unmatched junction bases come to 4, with V trimmed by 5 bases and J by 4 bases. The data originate from a study of blood T cell repertoires in COVID-19 (TCRdb year 2020). A note on the overall study: The collaborator samples originated in the United States, Italy and Spain and spanned the acute and convalescent phases of COVID-19. HLA class I and class II types, where available, came from metadata supplied by the sample provider rather than from assay-based typing. The prospective study material was composed of cDNA or gDNA derived from T cells, B-cell-depleted T cells, or PBMCs. A de-identified subject ID, COVID-19 status, age in years and sex were almost always included in the sample metadata. A freely available public database, intended as a resource for researchers studying the immune response to SARS-CoV-2, is where the repertoires were released. Deeply sampled blood TCRbeta repertoires from subjects exposed to, actively infected with, or recovered from COVID-19 were included in the dataset. The samples were drawn from the first 160 participants of the ongoing ImmuneRACE study and from under 1,500 subjects provided by 6 global collaborators. Here is what the overall study found, with its caveats: Clinical and demographic metadata were provided uncurated, with the amount varying by source and participant.

The material sequenced was peripheral blood. Here the chain combines TRBV12-3 or TRBV12-4 and TRBJ2-5; 7 central nucleotides agree with TRBD1. This TCR was sampled from a woman aged 45-65 years with COVID-19, enrolled during active disease. The bases read TGTGCCAGCAGTCCGACAGGGCCAGAGACCCAGTACTTC. It encodes CASSPTGPETQYF.